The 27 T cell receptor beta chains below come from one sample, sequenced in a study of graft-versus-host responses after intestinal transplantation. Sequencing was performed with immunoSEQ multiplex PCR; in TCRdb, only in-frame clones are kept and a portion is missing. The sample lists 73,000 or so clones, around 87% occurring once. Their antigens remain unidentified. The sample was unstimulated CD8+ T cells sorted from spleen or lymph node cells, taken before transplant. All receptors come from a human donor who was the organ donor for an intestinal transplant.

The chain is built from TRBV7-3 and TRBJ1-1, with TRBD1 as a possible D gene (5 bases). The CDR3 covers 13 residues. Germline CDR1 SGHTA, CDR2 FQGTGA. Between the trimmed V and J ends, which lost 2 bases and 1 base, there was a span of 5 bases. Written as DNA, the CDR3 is TGTGCCAGCAGCTTACAGGGGAACACTGAAGCTTTCTTT. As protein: CASSLQGNTEAFF.

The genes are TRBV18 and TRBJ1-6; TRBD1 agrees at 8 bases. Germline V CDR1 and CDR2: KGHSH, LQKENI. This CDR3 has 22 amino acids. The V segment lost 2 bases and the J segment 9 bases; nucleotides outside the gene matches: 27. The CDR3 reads CASSPYRDYGWDRRATPSPLHF. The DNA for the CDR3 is TGTGCCAGCTCACCATATCGGGATTATGGATGGGACAGGCGGGCAACTCCTTCACCCCTCCACTTT. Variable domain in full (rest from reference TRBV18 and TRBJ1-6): NAGVMQNPRHLVRRRGQEARLRCSPMKGHSHVYWYRQLPEEGLKFMVYLQKENIIDESGMPKERFSAEFPKEGPSILRIQQVVRGDSAAYFCASSPYRDYGWDRRATPSPLHFGNGTRLTVT.

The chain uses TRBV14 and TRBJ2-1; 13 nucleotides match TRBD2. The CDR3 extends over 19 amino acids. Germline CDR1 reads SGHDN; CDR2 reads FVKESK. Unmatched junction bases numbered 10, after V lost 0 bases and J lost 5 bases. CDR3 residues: CASSQDRTSGGLIHNEQFF. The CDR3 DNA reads TGTGCCAGCAGCCAAGATCGGACTAGCGGGGGACTTATACACAATGAGCAGTTCTTC.

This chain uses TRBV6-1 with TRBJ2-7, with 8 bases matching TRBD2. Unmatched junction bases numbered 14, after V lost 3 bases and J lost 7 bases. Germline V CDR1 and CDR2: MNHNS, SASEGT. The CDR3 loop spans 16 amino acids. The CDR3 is CASSEGLGARGGEQYV. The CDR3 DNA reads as TGTGCCAGCAGTGAGGGGTTGGGGGCCCGGGGGGGGGAGCAGTACGTC.

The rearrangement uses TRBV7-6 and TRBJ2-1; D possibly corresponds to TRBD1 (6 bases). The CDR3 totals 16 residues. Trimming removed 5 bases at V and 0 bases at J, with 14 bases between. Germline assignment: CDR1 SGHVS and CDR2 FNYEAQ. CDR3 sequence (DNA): TGTGCCAGCAGCGTGACAGGAGCCTTCTCCTACAATGAGCAGTTCTTC. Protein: CASSVTGAFSYNEQFF. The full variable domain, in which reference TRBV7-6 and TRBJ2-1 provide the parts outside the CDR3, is GAGVSQSPRYKVTKRGQDVALRCDPISGHVSLYWYRQALGQGPEFLTYFNYEAQQDKSGLPNDRFSAERPEGSISTLTIQRTEQRDSAMYRCASSVTGAFSYNEQFFGPGTRLTVL.

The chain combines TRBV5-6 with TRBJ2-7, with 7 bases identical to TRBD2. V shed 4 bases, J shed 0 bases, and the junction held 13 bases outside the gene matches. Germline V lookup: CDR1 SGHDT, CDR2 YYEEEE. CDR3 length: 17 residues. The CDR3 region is CASSGDGGVGGSYEQYV. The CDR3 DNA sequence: TGTGCCAGCAGCGGGGATGGGGGGGTCGGGGGCTCCTACGAGCAGTACGTC.

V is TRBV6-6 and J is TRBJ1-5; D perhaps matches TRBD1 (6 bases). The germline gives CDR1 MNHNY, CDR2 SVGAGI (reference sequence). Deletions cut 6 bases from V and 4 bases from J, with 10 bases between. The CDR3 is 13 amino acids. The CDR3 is CASSQGMNQPQHF. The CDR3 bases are TGTGCCAGCAGCCAGGGGATGAATCAGCCCCAGCATTTT.

The CDR3 is CASSLRDRGPYQPQHF. CDR3 sequence (DNA): TGTGCCAGCAGTTTGAGGGACAGGGGGCCGTATCAGCCCCAGCATTTT. This rearrangement joins TRBV28 to TRBJ1-5; TRBD1 matches 12 bases. Losses at the gene ends were 3 bases for V and 5 bases for J; bases not matched to a gene: 5. Germline loops: CDR1 MDHEN, CDR2 SYDVKM. This CDR3 is built from 16 residues.

The CDR3 nucleotides are TGTGCCAGCAGTGAAGGGGGAGCTGAAGCTTTCTTT. As protein: CASSEGGAEAFF. The rearrangement uses TRBV6-1 and TRBJ1-1; no clear D. CDR1 and CDR2 (germline): MNHNS, SASEGT. The CDR3 is made up of 12 amino acids. Trimming pared 1 base from V and 6 bases from J, leaving 6 bases between.

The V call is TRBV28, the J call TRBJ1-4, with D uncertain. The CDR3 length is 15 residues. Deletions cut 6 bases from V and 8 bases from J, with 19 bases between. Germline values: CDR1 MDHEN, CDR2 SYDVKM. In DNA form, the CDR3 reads TGTGCCAGCAGGCCTGGAGAGGGCACTAGAGAAAAACTGTTTTTT. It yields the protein CASRPGEGTREKLFF. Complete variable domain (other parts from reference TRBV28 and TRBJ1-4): DVKVTQSSRYLVKRTGEKVFLECVQDMDHENMFWYRQDPGLGLRLIYFSYDVKMKEKGDIPEGYSVSREKKERFSLILESASTNQTSMYLCASRPGEGTREKLFFGSGTQLSVL.

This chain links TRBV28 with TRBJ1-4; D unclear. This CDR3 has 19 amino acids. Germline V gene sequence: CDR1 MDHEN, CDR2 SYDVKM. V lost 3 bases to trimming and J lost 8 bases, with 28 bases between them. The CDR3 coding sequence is TGTGCCAGCAGTTTCCCCCCACTAGGTCGAGGGCGGGAGGAAGAAAAACTGTTTTTT. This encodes CASSFPPLGRGREEEKLFF.

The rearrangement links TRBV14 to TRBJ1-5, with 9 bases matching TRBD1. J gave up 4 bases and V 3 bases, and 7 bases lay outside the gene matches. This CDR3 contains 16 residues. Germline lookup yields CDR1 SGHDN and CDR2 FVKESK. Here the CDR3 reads CASSQAGTGFNQPQHF. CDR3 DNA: TGTGCCAGCAGCCAGGCTGGGACAGGGTTTAATCAGCCCCAGCATTTT.

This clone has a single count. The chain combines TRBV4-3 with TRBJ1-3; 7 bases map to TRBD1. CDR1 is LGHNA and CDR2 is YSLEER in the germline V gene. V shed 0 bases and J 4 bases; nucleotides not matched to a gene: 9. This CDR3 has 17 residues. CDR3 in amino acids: CASSQDLVNRGGNTIYF. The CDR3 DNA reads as TGCGCCAGCAGCCAAGATCTGGTAAACAGGGGCGGAAACACCATATATTTT.

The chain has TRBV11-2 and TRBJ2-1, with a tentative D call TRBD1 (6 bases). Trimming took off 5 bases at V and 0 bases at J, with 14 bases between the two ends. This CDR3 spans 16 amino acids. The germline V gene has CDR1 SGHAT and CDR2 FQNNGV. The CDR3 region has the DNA TGTGCCAGCAGCCCTCTAGGGGGAAGCTCCTACAATGAGCAGTTCTTC. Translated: CASSPLGGSSYNEQFF.

The CDR3 loop reads CASSEATDQETQYF. The CDR3 DNA reads as TGTGCCAGCAGTGAGGCAACAGACCAAGAGACCCAGTACTTC. The chain employs TRBV2 and TRBJ2-5; no reliable D call. CDR1 and CDR2 from the germline V gene are SNHLY and FYNNEI. The CDR3 length is 14 residues. Trimming cost V 3 bases and J 0 bases, with 8 bases left between them.

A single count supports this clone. The CDR3 loop reads CSVAGLAGEDNEQFF. The CDR3 DNA follows: TGCAGCGTTGCTGGACTAGCGGGGGAAGACAATGAGCAGTTCTTC. The V gene is TRBV29-1, the J gene TRBJ2-1, with 13 bases identical to TRBD2. Trimming took 4 bases from V and 5 from J; bases not matched to a gene: 5. The germline gives CDR1 SQVTM, CDR2 ANQGSEA. This CDR3 has 15 amino acids.

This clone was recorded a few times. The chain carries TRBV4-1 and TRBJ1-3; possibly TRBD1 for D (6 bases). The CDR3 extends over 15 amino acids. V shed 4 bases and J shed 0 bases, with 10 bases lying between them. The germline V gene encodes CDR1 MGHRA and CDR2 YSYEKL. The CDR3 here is CASSLQGSSGNTIYF. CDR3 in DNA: TGCGCCAGCAGCCTCCAGGGGTCCTCTGGAAACACCATATATTTT.

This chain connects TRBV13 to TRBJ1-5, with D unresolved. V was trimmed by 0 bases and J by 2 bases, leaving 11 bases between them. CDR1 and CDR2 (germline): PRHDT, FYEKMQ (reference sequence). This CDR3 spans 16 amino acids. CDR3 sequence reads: CASSLGGRSGNQPQHF. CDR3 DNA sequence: TGTGCCAGCAGCTTAGGAGGCAGGTCAGGCAATCAGCCCCAGCATTTT. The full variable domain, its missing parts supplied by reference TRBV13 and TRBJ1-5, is AAGVIQSPRHLIKEKRETATLKCYPIPRHDTVYWYQQGPGQDPQFLISFYEKMQSDKGSIPDRFSAQQFSDYHSELNMSSLELGDSALYFCASSLGGRSGNQPQHFGDGTRLSIL.

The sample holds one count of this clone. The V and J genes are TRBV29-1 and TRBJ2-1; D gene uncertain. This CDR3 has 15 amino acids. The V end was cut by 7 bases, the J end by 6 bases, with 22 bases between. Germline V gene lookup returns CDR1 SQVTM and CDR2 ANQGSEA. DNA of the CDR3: TGCAGCGCATATGATTTGAGGATTCTCGGCAATGAGCAGTTCTTC. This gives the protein CSAYDLRILGNEQFF.

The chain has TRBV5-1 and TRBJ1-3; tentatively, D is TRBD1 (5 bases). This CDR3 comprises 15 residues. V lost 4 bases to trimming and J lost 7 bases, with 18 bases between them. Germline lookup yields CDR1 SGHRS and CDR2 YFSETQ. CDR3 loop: CASSAAGTPGNTIYF. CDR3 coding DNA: TGCGCCAGCAGCGCCGCCGGGACTCCCGGGAACACCATATATTTT.

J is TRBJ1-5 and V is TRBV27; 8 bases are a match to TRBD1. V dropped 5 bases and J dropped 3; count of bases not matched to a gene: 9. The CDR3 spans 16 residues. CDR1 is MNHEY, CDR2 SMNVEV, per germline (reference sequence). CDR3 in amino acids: CASSPTPDRDNQPQHF. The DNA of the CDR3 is TGTGCCAGCAGTCCCACACCGGACAGGGACAATCAGCCCCAGCATTTT.

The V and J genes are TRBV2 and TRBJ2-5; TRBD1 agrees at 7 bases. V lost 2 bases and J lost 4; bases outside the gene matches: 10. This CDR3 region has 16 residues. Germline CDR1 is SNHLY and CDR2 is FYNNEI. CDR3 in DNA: TGTGCCAGCAGTGAAAGACAGGGTGACTGGCGAGAGACCCAGTACTTC. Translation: CASSERQGDWRETQYF. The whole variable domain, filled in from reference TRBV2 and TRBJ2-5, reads EPEVTQTPSHQVTQMGQEVILRCVPISNHLYFYWYRQILGQKVEFLVSFYNNEISEKSEIFDDQFSVERPDGSNFTLKIRSTKLEDSAMYFCASSERQGDWRETQYFGPGTRLLVL.

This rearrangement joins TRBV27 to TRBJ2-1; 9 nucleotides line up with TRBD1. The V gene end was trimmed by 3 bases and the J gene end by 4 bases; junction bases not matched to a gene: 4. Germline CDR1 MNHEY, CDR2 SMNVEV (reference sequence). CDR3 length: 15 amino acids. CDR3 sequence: CASSFGGQGYNEQFF. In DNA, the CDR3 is TGTGCCAGCAGTTTTGGGGGACAGGGATACAATGAGCAGTTCTTC.

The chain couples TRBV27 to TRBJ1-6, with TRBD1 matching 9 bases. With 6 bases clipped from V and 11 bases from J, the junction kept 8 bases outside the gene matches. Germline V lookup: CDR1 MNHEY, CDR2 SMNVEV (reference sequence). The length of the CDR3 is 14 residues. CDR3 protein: CASSQGQGYPPLHF. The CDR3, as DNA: TGTGCCAGCAGCCAGGGACAGGGCTATCCACCCCTCCACTTT.

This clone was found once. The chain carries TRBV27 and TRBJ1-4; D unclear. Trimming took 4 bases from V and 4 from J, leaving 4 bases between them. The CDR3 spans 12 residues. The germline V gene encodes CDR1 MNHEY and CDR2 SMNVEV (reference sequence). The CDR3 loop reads CASSSNNEKLFF. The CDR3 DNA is TGTGCCAGCAGTTCCAATAATGAAAAACTGTTTTTT.

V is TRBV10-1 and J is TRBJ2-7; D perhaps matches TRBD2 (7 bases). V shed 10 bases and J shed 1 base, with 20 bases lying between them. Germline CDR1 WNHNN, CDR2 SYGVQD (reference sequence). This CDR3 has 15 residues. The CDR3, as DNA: TGCGCCACCTCTCGGACAGCGGGGAGTTCCTACGAGCAGTACGTC. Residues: CATSRTAGSSYEQYV.

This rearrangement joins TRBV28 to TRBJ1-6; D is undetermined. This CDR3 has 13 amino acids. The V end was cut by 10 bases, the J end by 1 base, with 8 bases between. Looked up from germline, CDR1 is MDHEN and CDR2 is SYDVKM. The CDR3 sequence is CATAGSYNSPLHF. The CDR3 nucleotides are TGTGCCACCGCCGGGTCCTATAATTCACCCCTCCACTTT.